These 2 T cell receptor beta chains came from one sample sequenced in a study of PD-L1 blockade in urothelial cancer. Data came from immunoSEQ multiplex PCR; TCRdb stores just in-frame clones and leaves some out. The table includes 49,000 or so clones, around 74% detected once. Time point noted: pretreatment peripheral blood. The starting material was PBMCs, obtained around atezolizumab (anti-PD-L1) treatment. Receptors were obtained from an older man with urothelial cancer.

This chain connects TRBV28 to TRBJ2-3; 7 nucleotides agree with TRBD1. The germline V gene encodes CDR1 MDHEN and CDR2 SYDVKM. The CDR3 consists of 15 residues. V lost 2 bases to trimming and J lost 1 base; unmatched junction nucleotides: 3. CDR3 DNA sequence: TGTGCCAGCAGTTTAAGGGGGCCGGGCACAGATACGCAGTATTTT. This encodes CASSLRGPGTDTQYF.

The chain carries TRBV11-2 and TRBJ2-3, with D perhaps TRBD2 (6 bases). Germline CDR1 and CDR2: SGHAT and FQNNGV. The V end was cut by 1 base, the J end by 3 bases, with 11 bases between. CDR3 length equals 15 residues. The CDR3 is CASSLVTGRTDTQYF. The DNA of the CDR3 is TGTGCCAGCAGCTTAGTAACCGGGAGAACAGATACGCAGTATTTT.